This TCR beta chain was obtained from a study of T cells in Graves' hyperthyroidism and ophthalmopathy (dated by TCRdb to the late 2010s). Some background on the complete study: Peripheral blood was sampled at the time of initial diagnosis, prior to any treatment. A discovery cohort of around 98 patients, about 43 with Graves' ophthalmopathy and 55 to 65 with stable Graves' hyperthyroidism, was used to find distinguishing TCR V-J signatures. Whether ophthalmopathy could be predicted prospectively was tested in an independent validation cohort made up of about 20 hyperthyroidism patients plus 17 patients who later progressed to ophthalmopathy. The 80 to 100 discovery patients were randomly divided into training and test sets at a 7:3 ratio. In roughly six Graves' hyperthyroidism patients, the study also compared T-cell repertoires from thyroid tissue with T-cell repertoires from blood. After sampling, hyperthyroidism patients received methimazole starting at 30 mg daily, and ophthalmopathy patients received high-dose intravenous methylprednisolone. The paper describes TCR Vbeta CDR3 sequencing of 135 peripheral blood samples, made up of some 40 ophthalmopathy patients, around 73 hyperthyroidism patients and 17 progressor patients. What the work shows at the level of the full study, not this receptor alone: Most expanded thyroid clonotypes (frequency above 0.001) were also detected in blood, suggesting blood repertoires may reflect thyroid immune responses. Sample size was not statistically predetermined, and blinding of investigators to group allocation was not performed. In validation, the model predicted progression to ophthalmopathy with 60% to 71% sensitivity and less than 75% specificity, a median of about 6 months before onset. A 13 V-J signature model separated ophthalmopathy from stable hyperthyroidism, with over 85% sensitivity and roughly 81% specificity in cross-validation and 80%/75% in testing.

As concerns this clonotype: Its recognized antigen is unknown. No much larger clonotype is one base removed from it; base qualities were not supplied.

Ophthalmopathy patients had moderately to severely active disease, Clinical Activity Score of at least 3, NOSPECS grade of at least 4, and duration under 3 months. Any patient with an uncontrolled infection, another autoimmune disease, pregnancy or lactation was excluded. Diagnoses were established on the basis of clinical symptoms, serum thyroxine and TRAb, thyroid ultrasound, and orbital computed tomography. PBMCs were separated from 8 to 10 ml of fresh peripheral blood using Ficoll-Paque density gradient centrifugation. Trizol reagent was used to extract total RNA, and RNA quality was then checked on an Agilent 2100 Bioanalyzer. Amplification of TCR beta CDR3 regions was carried out from RNA transcripts. For the first round of RT-PCR on the TCR CDR3, the HTBI primer set was used together with the Qiagen OneStep RT-PCR kit. Libraries were constructed in a second round of multiplex PCR, after which size selection and purification were performed. Sequencing of the libraries was done on an Illumina HiSeq2000 using paired-end 100 bp reads. As for the original processing: SOAPnuke was used to process the raw data, with reads discarded if the reads contained adapters or uncalled bases, had a mean Phred below 15, or lacked an exact constant-primer or identifier match. COPE v1.2.5 was used to merge high-quality paired reads, and clonotypes were defined as unique nucleotide sequences. Clonotypes were aligned to IMGT TRBV, TRBD and TRBJ reference segments using MiTCR v1.1. Only V-J combinations with frequency above 0.0001, covering about 99% of repertoires, were analysed. A TCS score was defined as the ratio of F50 (clonal expansion) to E x V (chaos), with BLOSUM62-based TCRdist applied between CDR3 peptides within each V-J. Welch's t-statistics and random forest reduced just over 500 V-J features to 10 to 15, which were used in a naive Bayes classifier (R e1071). The public reads were reanalyzed by TCRdb: fastp trimming at Q25, MiXCR alignment, in-frame beta chains only. Rows are combined by CDR3 protein, so each entry shows the most common genes and DNA. These V and J calls derive from TCRdb rather than the authors' analysis. Present in this sample are about 500,000 distinct CDR3 sequences, about a sixth of which were seen just once. The biggest ten clones account for roughly a sixth of the sample.

Sequenced material: blood. This clonotype was obtained from a woman under 30 with Graves' ophthalmopathy.

The DNA sequence is given as TGCGCCAGCGGACCTTCGTTAGGGAAGGATGAGACCCAGTACTTC. It translates to CASGPSLGKDETQYF. The V and J genes are TRBV10-2 and TRBJ2-5; the D gene is unclear. From a lookup of the germline V gene, CDR1 and CDR2 are WSHSY and SAAADI. V gives up 8 bases and J gives up 5 bases, and the segment between their germline ends measures 21 bases. Including the terminal cysteine and phenylalanine, the CDR3 comprises 15 residues. The CDR3 DNA has 45 bases and is translated from base 1.